The TCR beta chain described here comes from a study of blood T cell repertoires in COVID-19. At the level of the study: Sample material is recorded as cDNA or gDNA derived from T cells, B-cell-depleted T cells, or PBMCs.

This study enrolled people aged roughly 18 to 89 from around 25 US geographic areas. Germline assignment: CDR1 SGHRS and CDR2 YFSETQ. The CDR3 consists of 14 residues. V dropped 5 bases and J dropped 4 bases, with 15 bases sitting between them. Methods used by the authors: Amplification of reference gene primers was used by the study to estimate nucleated cell counts. Profiling relied on immunoSEQ multiplex PCR, and the TCRdb table lists in-frame clones only, not all of them. The V and J calls and clone size were taken over from that table, and D and trimming were inferred from the DNA. In the table there are about 220,000 clones, around 85% of which are singletons.

The V and J genes are TRBV5-1 and TRBJ1-1; no firm D call. The TCR sequence derives from a woman aged 35 to 49 with acute COVID-19. What was sequenced was PBMCs or T cells enriched from blood (not recorded which). Here the CDR3 reads CASRPGALLTEAFF. CDR3 nucleotides: TGCGCCAGCAGACCCGGTGCTCTGCTCACTGAAGCTTTCTTT.